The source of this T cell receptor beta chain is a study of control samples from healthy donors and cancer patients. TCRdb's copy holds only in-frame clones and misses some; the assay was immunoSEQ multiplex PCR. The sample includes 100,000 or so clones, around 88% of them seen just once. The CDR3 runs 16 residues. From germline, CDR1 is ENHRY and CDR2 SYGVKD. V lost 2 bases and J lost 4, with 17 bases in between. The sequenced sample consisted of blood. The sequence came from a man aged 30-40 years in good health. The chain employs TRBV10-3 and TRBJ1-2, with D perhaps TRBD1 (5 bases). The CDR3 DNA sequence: TGTGCCATCAGTGAGCCGGCCGGGGCAGTCGGCTATGGCTACACCTTC. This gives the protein CAISEPAGAVGYGYTF.